This TCR beta chain appears in the sequencing data of a study of cytomegalovirus exposure and HLA in healthy donors. Across the whole study: The study placed 70% to 85% of its roughly 410 genotyped donors in the Caucasian-associated ancestry cluster. Overall study findings and caveats: The authors confirmed in vitro that a few CMV-associated chains were specific for CMV antigens. The classifier reportedly diagnosed cytomegalovirus status with high specificity and sensitivity.

V lost 3 bases to trimming and J lost 6 bases, with 14 bases between them. Germline V gene sequence: CDR1 MDHEN, CDR2 SYDVKM. The CDR3 is made up of 15 amino acids. Use of 60 Vbeta and 13 Jbeta primers characterized the PCR. Clones were sequenced by immunoSEQ multiplex PCR, and TCRdb holds only the in-frame ones, with some missing. The sample includes under 200,000 clones, about 80% of them seen just once. Comments on this clone: The antigen remains undetermined.

The origin of this receptor is a girl aged 10 to 17 in good health and CMV-seropositive. The chain joins TRBV28 to TRBJ1-4, with D tentatively TRBD1 (5 bases). The sample consisted of PBMCs. In DNA, the CDR3 is TGTGCCAGCAGTTTCTTTGGGGGGAGGCATGAAAAACTGTTTTTT. Translating gives CASSFFGGRHEKLFF.